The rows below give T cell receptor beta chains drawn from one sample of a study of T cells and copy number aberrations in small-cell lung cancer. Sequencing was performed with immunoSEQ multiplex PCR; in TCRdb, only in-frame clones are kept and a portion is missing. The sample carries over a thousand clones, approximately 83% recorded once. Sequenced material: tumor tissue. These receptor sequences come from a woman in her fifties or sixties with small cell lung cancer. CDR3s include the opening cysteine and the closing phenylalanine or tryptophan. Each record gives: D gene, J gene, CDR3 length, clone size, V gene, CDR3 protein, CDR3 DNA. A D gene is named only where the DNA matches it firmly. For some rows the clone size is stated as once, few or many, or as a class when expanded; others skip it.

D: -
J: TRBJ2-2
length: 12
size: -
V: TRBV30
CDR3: CAGQGRTGELFF
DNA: TGTGCTGGGCAGGGGCGGACCGGGGAGCTGTTTTTT

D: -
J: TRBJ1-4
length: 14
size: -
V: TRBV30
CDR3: CAWSSRTLNEKLFF
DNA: TGTGCCTGGAGTTCAAGGACGCTTAATGAAAAACTGTTTTTT

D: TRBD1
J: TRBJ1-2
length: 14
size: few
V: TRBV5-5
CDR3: CASSSDREGYGYTF
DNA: TGTGCCAGCAGCTCGGACAGGGAGGGCTATGGCTACACCTTC

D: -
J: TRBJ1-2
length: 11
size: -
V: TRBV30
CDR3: CAWRDGTSYTF
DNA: TGTGCCTGGAGGGATGGGACGAGCTACACCTTC

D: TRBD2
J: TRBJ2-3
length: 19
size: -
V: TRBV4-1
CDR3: CASSQDGTETSGRGDTQYF
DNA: TGCGCCAGCAGCCAAGATGGGACCGAGACTAGCGGGAGAGGAGATACGCAGTATTTT

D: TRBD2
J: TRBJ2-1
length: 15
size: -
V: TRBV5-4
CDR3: CASSDLAGNNNEQFF
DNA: TGTGCCAGCAGCGACTTAGCGGGAAATAACAATGAGCAGTTCTTC

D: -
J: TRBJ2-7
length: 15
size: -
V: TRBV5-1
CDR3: CASRRGDSRTYEQYF
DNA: TGCGCCAGCAGGCGAGGGGACTCCAGAACCTACGAGCAGTACTTC

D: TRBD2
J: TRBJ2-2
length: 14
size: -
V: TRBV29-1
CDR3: CSVQGAGDTGELFF
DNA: TGCAGCGTCCAAGGGGCGGGAGATACCGGGGAGCTGTTTTTT

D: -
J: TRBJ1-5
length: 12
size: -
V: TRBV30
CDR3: CAWSRGGQPQHF
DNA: TGTGCCTGGAGTCGGGGGGGGCAGCCCCAGCATTTT

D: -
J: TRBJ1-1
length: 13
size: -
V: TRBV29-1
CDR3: CSAIFLGGAEAFF
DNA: TGCAGCGCAATTTTTTTAGGAGGCGCAGAAGCTTTCTTT

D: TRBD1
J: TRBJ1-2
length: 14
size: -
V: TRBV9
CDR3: CASRGQLTNYGYTF
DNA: TGTGCCAGCAGGGGACAGCTCACAAACTATGGCTACACCTTC

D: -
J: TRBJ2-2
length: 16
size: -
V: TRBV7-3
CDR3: CASSPYTGGVAGELFF
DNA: TGTGCCAGCAGCCCCTACACAGGGGGGGTGGCCGGGGAGCTGTTTTTT

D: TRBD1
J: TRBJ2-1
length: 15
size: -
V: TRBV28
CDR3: CASSASGTGWNEQFF
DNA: TGTGCCAGCAGTGCCTCCGGGACAGGGTGGAATGAGCAGTTCTTC

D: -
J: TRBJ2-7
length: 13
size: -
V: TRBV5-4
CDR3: CASGTDSSYEQYF
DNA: TGTGCCAGCGGGACGGATAGCTCCTACGAGCAGTACTTC

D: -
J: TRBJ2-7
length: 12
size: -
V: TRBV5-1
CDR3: CASSFRPYEQYF
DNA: TGCGCCAGCAGCTTTCGGCCCTACGAGCAGTACTTC

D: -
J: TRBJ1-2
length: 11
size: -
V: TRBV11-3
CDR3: CASSFLDRATF
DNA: TGTGCCAGCAGCTTCCTGGACCGCGCCACCTTC

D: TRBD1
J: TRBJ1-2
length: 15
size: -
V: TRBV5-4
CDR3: CASAPGRTGLYGYTF
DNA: TGTGCCAGCGCACCGGGCCGGACAGGTCTCTATGGCTACACCTTC

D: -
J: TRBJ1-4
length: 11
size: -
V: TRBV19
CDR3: CGAGVSEKLFF
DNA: TGTGGGGCTGGTGTGTCGGAAAAACTGTTTTTT

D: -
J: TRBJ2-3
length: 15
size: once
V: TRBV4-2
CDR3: CASSQGRSGTDTQYF
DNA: TGTGCCAGCAGCCAAGGCAGGAGCGGCACAGATACGCAGTATTTT

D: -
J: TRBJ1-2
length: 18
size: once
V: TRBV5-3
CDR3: CAKSHRLGPTRGNYGYTF
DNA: TGTGCCAAAAGCCACCGTTTAGGGCCGACCCGAGGGAACTATGGCTACACCTTC

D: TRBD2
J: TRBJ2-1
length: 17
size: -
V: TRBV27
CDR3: CASSLFSGLAANNEQFF
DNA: TGTGCCAGCAGTCTCTTCTCGGGACTAGCGGCAAACAATGAGCAGTTCTTC

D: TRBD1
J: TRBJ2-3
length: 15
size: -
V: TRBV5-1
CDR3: CASSFRGLGTDTQYF
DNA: TGCGCCAGCAGCTTCAGGGGGCTTGGCACAGATACGCAGTATTTT

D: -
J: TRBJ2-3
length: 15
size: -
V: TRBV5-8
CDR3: CASSLGAGSTDTQYF
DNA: TGTGCCAGCAGCTTGGGGGCGGGCAGCACAGATACGCAGTATTTT

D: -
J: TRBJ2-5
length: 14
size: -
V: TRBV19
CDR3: CASSIKADQETQYF
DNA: TGTGCCAGTAGTATCAAGGCCGACCAAGAGACCCAGTACTTC

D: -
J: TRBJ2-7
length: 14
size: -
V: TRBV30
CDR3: CASGRGGSGDEQYF
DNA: TGTGCCTCCGGACGCGGCGGGTCGGGGGACGAGCAGTACTTC

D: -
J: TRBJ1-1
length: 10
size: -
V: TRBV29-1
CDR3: CSVAEAKAFF
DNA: TGCAGCGTTGCTGAGGCTAAAGCTTTCTTT

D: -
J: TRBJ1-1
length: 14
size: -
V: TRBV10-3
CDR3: CAISDVRVNTEAFF
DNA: TGTGCCATCAGTGACGTACGCGTGAACACTGAAGCTTTCTTT

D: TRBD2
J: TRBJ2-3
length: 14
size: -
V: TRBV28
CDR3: CASGEGGHTDTQYF
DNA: TGTGCCAGCGGAGAGGGAGGGCACACAGATACGCAGTATTTT

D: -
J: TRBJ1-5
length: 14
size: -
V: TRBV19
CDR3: CASSMGQKNQPQHF
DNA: TGTGCCAGTAGTATGGGGCAGAAAAATCAGCCCCAGCATTTT

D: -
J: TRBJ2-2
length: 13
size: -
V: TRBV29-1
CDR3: CSMGDIRTGELFF
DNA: TGCAGCATGGGGGACATACGGACCGGGGAGCTGTTTTTT

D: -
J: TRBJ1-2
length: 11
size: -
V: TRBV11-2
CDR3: CASSRGFGYTF
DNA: TGTGCCAGCAGCCGGGGTTTCGGCTACACCTTC

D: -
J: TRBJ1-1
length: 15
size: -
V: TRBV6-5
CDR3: CASRATGTSGSEAFF
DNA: TGTGCCAGCAGGGCAACCGGGACGTCGGGTTCTGAAGCTTTCTTT

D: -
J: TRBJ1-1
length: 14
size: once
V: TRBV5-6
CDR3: CASSTGTWETEAFF
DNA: TGTGCCAGCAGTACCGGGACATGGGAAACTGAAGCTTTCTTT

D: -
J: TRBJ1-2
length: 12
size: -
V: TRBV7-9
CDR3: CASSREGHGYTF
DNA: TGTGCCAGCAGCAGAGAGGGTCATGGCTACACCTTC

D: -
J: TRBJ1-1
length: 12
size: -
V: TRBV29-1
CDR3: CSVPQDSREAFF
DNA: TGCAGCGTCCCACAGGACAGCCGCGAAGCTTTCTTT

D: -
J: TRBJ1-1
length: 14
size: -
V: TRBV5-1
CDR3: CASSDPSGWAEAFF
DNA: TGCGCCAGCAGTGACCCTTCAGGGTGGGCTGAAGCTTTCTTT

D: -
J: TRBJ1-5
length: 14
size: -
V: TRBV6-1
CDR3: CASSADFSNQPQHF
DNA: TGTGCCAGCAGTGCGGACTTTAGCAATCAGCCCCAGCATTTT

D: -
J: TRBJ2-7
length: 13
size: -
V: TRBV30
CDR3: CAWSTGNAYEQYF
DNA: TGTGCCTGGAGTACGGGGAATGCCTACGAGCAGTACTTC

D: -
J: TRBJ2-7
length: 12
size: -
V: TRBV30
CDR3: CAWSWTNYEQYF
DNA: TGTGCCTGGAGTTGGACTAACTACGAGCAGTACTTC

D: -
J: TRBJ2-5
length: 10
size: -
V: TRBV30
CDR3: CACIDKTQYF
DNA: TGTGCCTGCATTGACAAGACCCAGTACTTC

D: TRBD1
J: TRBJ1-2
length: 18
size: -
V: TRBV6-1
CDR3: CASSDGTGVFAANYGYTF
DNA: TGTGCCAGCAGTGATGGGACAGGGGTCTTCGCGGCTAACTATGGCTACACCTTC

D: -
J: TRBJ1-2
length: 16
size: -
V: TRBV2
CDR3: CASSPGRGRESYGYTF
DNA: TGTGCCAGCAGTCCCGGACGGGGCCGGGAAAGCTATGGCTACACCTTC

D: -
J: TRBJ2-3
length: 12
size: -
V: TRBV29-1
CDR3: CSVLLNTDTQYF
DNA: TGCAGCGTTTTGTTGAACACAGATACGCAGTATTTT

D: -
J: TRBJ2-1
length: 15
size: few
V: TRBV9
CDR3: CASTHQGNAYNEQFF
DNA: TGTGCCAGCACCCATCAGGGGAACGCCTACAATGAGCAGTTCTTC

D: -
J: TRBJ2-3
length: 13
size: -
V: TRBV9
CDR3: CASGPMTADTQYF
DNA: TGTGCCAGCGGCCCAATGACAGCAGATACGCAGTATTTT

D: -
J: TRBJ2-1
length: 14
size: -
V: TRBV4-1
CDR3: CASSRGSGYNEQFF
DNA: TGCGCCAGCAGCCGTGGGAGTGGTTACAATGAGCAGTTCTTC

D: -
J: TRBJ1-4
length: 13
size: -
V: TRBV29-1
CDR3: CSVDVSGEAKLFF
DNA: TGCAGCGTTGATGTTTCGGGAGAGGCAAAACTGTTTTTT

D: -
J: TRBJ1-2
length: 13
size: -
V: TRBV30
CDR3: CACPYEGNYGYTF
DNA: TGTGCCTGCCCCTACGAGGGGAACTATGGCTACACCTTC

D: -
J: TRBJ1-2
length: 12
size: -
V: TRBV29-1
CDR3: CSVDAGVDGYTF
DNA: TGCAGCGTTGATGCGGGGGTCGATGGCTACACCTTC

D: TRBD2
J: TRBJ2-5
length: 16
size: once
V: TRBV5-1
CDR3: CASSFSTSGIRETQYF
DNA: TGCGCCAGCAGCTTTAGTACTAGCGGGATACGGGAGACCCAGTACTTC

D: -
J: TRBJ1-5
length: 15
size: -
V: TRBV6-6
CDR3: CASSYYGQPNQPQHF
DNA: TGTGCCAGCAGTTATTATGGACAGCCCAATCAGCCCCAGCATTTT

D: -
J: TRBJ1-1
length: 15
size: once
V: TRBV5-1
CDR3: CASSLRPEKNTEAFF
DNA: TGCGCCAGCAGCTTGCGACCAGAGAAGAACACTGAAGCTTTCTTT

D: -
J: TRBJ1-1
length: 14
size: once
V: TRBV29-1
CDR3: CSVASGNMNTEAFF
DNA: TGCAGCGTTGCGTCAGGGAACATGAACACTGAAGCTTTCTTT

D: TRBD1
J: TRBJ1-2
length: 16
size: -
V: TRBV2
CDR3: CASSEALLSRGRGYTF
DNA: TGTGCCAGCAGTGAAGCGCTTCTATCCAGGGGGCGAGGCTACACCTTC

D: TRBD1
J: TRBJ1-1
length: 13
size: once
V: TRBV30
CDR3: CAAGDSADTEAFF
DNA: TGCGCCGCCGGGGACAGTGCCGACACTGAAGCTTTCTTT